This T cell receptor beta chain originates from a study of response to subunit inactivated influenza vaccine. Points from the study as a whole: The study's authors posited that every seasonal influenza vaccination enlists few new T cells.

From the RT-PCR reads, TCRdb called clonotypes with MiXCR, one entry per CDR3 protein. The table includes more than 700,000 distinct CDR3 sequences, around 21% detected once. Concerning this clonotype itself: Antigen specificity is unknown.

V was clipped by 1 base and J by 9 bases, with 12 bases between them. In germline, CDR1 is SEHNR, CDR2 FQNEAQ (reference sequence). The CDR3 sequence is 13 residues long. The TCR was taken from a man in his fifties or sixties who received an inactivated influenza vaccine. This chain links TRBV7-9 with TRBJ2-5; D call uncertain. This material consisted of PBMCs from blood, taken 5 to 6 days after vaccination. CDR3 DNA sequence: TGTGCCAGCAGCTTAGTGGCCCGTGAGGCCCAGTACTTC. It is translated as CASSLVAREAQYF.